This T cell receptor beta chain was obtained from a study of PD-1 blockade in classical Hodgkin lymphoma. Study details: Every 2 weeks, patients got 3 mg/kg intravenous nivolumab. Overall study findings and caveats: At C4D1, TCR diversity had climbed significantly for CD4+ cells, though not for CD8+ cells. Newly diagnosed patients reportedly trailed healthy donors in baseline TCR diversity. Baseline diversity resembling that of newly diagnosed patients was seen in complete responders.

The CDR3 comprises 10 residues, both ends counted. Clones were read by immunoSEQ multiplex PCR, and TCRdb kept only the in-frame ones, dropping some. Of 25,000 to 30,000 clones in the sample, 70% to 90% are singletons; the top ten hold about 7%. All trial patients relapsed after autologous stem cell transplantation. PBMCs, once thawed, yielded CD8+ T cells isolated by magnetic negative selection. To note about this clone: Its antigen is not identified. The conserved final phenylalanine or tryptophan is absent from the CDR3, which likely points to a read error. The limits of the CDR3 on the DNA are not certain, so only TCRdb's listed CDR3 is given.

The chain is built from TRBV12-2 and TRBJ2-3; TRBD2, the D gene given by the table, was not confirmed from the DNA. TRBV12-2 is assigned pseudogene status. The specimen was CD8+ T cells from blood, collected at baseline. The TCR originated in a human donor with classical Hodgkin lymphoma. The CDR3 reads CASRQPRTSV.